The 6 T cell receptor beta chains listed next were all sequenced from one sample in a study of CD8 T cells in ankylosing spondylitis. Each CDR3 protein is one row after TCRdb ran MiXCR on the 5' RACE reads. Among about 440,000 distinct CDR3 sequences listed, 17% were seen once. These receptors have no known antigen. Study-level findings and limits: Among TCR beta sequences, a motif of several highly homologous variants appeared characteristic of ankylosing spondylitis blood.

The sequenced sample consisted of blood, either unsorted or a sorted T cell fraction (not recorded which). The receptor source for this set is a male donor with ankylosing spondylitis.

The J gene is TRBJ2-2, the V gene TRBV2; TRBD2 is a possible D gene (5 bases). CDR3 length equals 15 residues. V gave up 4 bases and J gave up 4 bases, with 13 bases separating them. Germline V lookup: CDR1 SNHLY, CDR2 FYNNEI. CDR3 DNA sequence: TGTGCCAGCAGTGTAGGCATCGGGGTCACCGGGGAGCTGTTTTTT. Translation: CASSVGIGVTGELFF.

V is TRBV5-1 and J is TRBJ2-1; 9 nucleotides align to TRBD2. With 4 bases clipped from V and 0 bases from J, the junction kept 5 bases outside the gene matches. CDR1 SGHRS and CDR2 YFSETQ come from the germline V gene. The CDR3 consists of 16 residues. The CDR3 reads CASSHISGSSYNEQFF. The CDR3 nucleotides are TGCGCCAGCAGCCACATTAGCGGGAGCTCCTACAATGAGCAGTTCTTC.

The V and J genes are TRBV4-1 and TRBJ2-5, with 11 bases matching TRBD1. V gave up 4 bases and J gave up 5 bases; unmatched junction bases: 12. The CDR3 is made up of 17 amino acids. CDR1 is MGHRA and CDR2 is YSYEKL in the germline V gene. The DNA of the CDR3 is TGCGCCAGCAGCCTACGCAGCGGACAGGGGGCTAGGGAGACCCAGTACTTC. Its translation: CASSLRSGQGARETQYF.

J is TRBJ2-6 and V is TRBV7-9; D is ambiguous. The CDR3 is 13 residues long. Looked up from germline, CDR1 is SEHNR and CDR2 is FQNEAQ (reference sequence). The V end was cut by 8 bases, the J end by 2 bases, with 7 bases between. CDR3 amino acids: CASLPAGANVLTF. For the CDR3, the DNA is TGTGCCAGCTTACCCGCTGGGGCCAACGTCCTGACTTTC.

On this clonotype itself: Just one base apart from a much larger clone, this may be a read error. The V gene is TRBV6-2 or TRBV6-3, the J gene TRBJ2-5, with D maybe TRBD2 (6 bases). Per the germline V gene, CDR1 is MNHEY and CDR2 is SVGEGT. This CDR3 contains 12 residues. DNA of the CDR3: TGTCCCAGCGGGCGGACCCAAGAGACCCAGTACTTC. This encodes CPSGRTQETQYF.

V and J are TRBV3-1 and TRBJ2-7, with TRBD1 as a possible D gene (6 bases). Germline CDR1 is LGHDT and CDR2 is YNNKEL (reference sequence). The ends were cut back, 5 bases at V and 4 bases at J, with 9 bases in the middle. This CDR3 comprises 12 residues. The CDR3 bases are TGTGCCAGCAGCATCAGGGGATACGAGCAGTACTTC. It specifies CASSIRGYEQYF.